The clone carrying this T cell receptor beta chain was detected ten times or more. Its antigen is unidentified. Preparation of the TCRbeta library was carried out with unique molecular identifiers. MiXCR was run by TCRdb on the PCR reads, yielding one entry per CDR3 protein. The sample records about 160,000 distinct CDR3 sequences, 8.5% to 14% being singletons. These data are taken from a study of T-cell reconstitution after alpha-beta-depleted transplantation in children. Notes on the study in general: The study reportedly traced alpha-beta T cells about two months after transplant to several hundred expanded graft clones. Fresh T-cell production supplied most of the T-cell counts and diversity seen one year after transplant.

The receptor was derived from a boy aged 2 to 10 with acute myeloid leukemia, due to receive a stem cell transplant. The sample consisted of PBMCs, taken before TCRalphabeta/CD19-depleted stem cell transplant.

The CDR3 region is CASSLLGAMMGTEAFF. For the CDR3, the DNA is TGTGCCAGCAGTCTCCTGGGTGCTATGATGGGCACTGAAGCTTTCTTT. The genes are TRBV12-3 or TRBV12-4 and TRBJ1-1, with D unclear. Trimming removed 5 bases at V and 4 bases at J, with 20 bases between. The CDR3 spans 16 residues.